The 22 T cell receptor beta chains below come from one sample, sequenced in a study of T-cell reconstitution after alpha-beta-depleted transplantation in children (dated by TCRdb to 2016 to 2018). The library was built by means of PCR. Sequenced on an Illumina HiSeq 2500. TCR libraries were prepared with molecular barcoding, using unique molecular identifiers to normalize TCRbeta repertoire quantification. TCRdb cleaned the public reads at Q25 with fastp, built clones with MiXCR and kept in-frame beta chains. Merged by CDR3 protein, the rows form single entries marked with the most common genes and DNA. The sample table shows some 200,000 distinct CDR3 sequences, and about 6% are seen once. Under 6% of the sample is taken by the ten largest. Sample treatment or condition, as interpreted from the label and publication: allogeneic hematopoietic cell transplantation with graft depleted of TCRalphabeta T cells and CD19 B cells.

Source: PBMCs, taken before TCRalphabeta/CD19-depleted stem cell transplant. These receptors were obtained from a girl under two years old with combined immunodeficiency, due to receive a stem cell transplant.

This clonotype was recorded many times. J is TRBJ2-7 and V is TRBV20-1; D is unclear. The CDR3 spans 15 residues. V was pared by 2 bases and J by 1 base, with 15 bases between. Germline assignment: CDR1 DFQATT and CDR2 SNEGSKA (reference sequence). The CDR3 region has the DNA TGCAGTGCTAGAAGGGCGGCGGACCCATCCTACGAGCAGTACTTC. This translates into CSARRAADPSYEQYF.

This clonotype was seen at least ten times. Its ends do not fully match the called genes, so a read error is possible. The genes are TRBV11-2 and TRBJ2-3; the D is unclear. This CDR3 is built from 12 residues. Per germline, CDR1 SGHAT and CDR2 FQNNGV. CDR3 sequence: CASSSRPPARDF. CDR3 DNA: TGTGCCAGCAGCTCTAGGCCGCCTGCCAGAGATTTT. Variable domain in full (rest from reference TRBV11-2 and TRBJ2-3): EAGVAQSPRYKIIEKRQSVAFWCNPISGHATLYWYQQILGQGPKLLIQFQNNGVVDDSQLPKDRFSAERLKGVDSTLKIQPAKLEDSAVYLCASSSRPPARDFGPGTRLTVL.

This clonotype was counted many times. The chain links TRBV5-1 to TRBJ2-5; possible D gene TRBD2, 5 bases. The V end lost 1 base, the J end lost 5 bases, and 15 bases lay between the germline ends. This CDR3 comprises 15 residues. CDR1 and CDR2 (germline): SGHRS, YFSETQ. CDR3: CASSLFGNTGETQYF. The CDR3 nucleotides read TGCGCCAGCAGCTTGTTCGGTAACACGGGGGAGACCCAGTACTTC.

In this sample, this clonotype turned up many times. V is TRBV4-1 and J is TRBJ1-6; D remains ambiguous. Germline lookup yields CDR1 MGHRA and CDR2 YSYEKL. This CDR3 has 15 residues. The V end lost 0 bases, the J end lost 6 bases, and 9 bases lay between the germline ends. CDR3 nucleotides: TGCGCCAGCAGCCAAGATCGAGGAGGTAATTCACCCCTCCACTTT. It is translated as CASSQDRGGNSPLHF.

This clonotype was found many times. The chain combines TRBV28 with TRBJ2-4, with D unclear. V lost 1 base, J lost 1 base, and 11 bases lay in between. CDR3 size: 16 residues. The germline CDR1 and CDR2 sequences are MDHEN and SYDVKM. As DNA, the CDR3 is TGTGCCAGCAGTTTATACGCTAGTAGGGCCAAAAACATTCAGTACTTC. It encodes CASSLYASRAKNIQYF.

This clonotype was seen many times. This sequence joins TRBV12-5 and TRBJ1-2; D not certain. Trimming took 6 bases from V and 5 from J, leaving 10 bases between them. The germline V gene has CDR1 LGHNT and CDR2 FRNRAP. The CDR3 contains 12 residues. The CDR3 protein is CASGSPGYGYTF. The DNA of the CDR3 is TGTGCTAGTGGGAGTCCTGGGTATGGCTACACCTTC.

In this sample, this clonotype turned up many times. One end of the junction varies from germline; a read error may be responsible. The chain recombines TRBV20-1 with TRBJ2-1, with 7 bases fitting TRBD1. The germline CDR1 and CDR2 sequences are DFQATT and SNEGSKA (reference sequence). This CDR3 is built from 16 residues. Here the CDR3 DNA reads TGCAGTGCCAGAGGACAGGTTATCCTCTCCTACAATGAGCAGTTCTTC. This translates into CSARGQVILSYNEQFF.

In this sample, this clonotype turned up many times. This chain joins TRBV7-2 and TRBJ1-2; D is uncertain. There are 14 residues in the CDR3. The V gene lost 7 bases and the J gene lost 0 bases, with 12 bases spanning the gap. Per the germline V gene, CDR1 is SGHTA and CDR2 is FQGNSA. The CDR3 DNA sequence: TGTGCCAGCACCCCAGCCTTAGCTAACTATGGCTACACCTTC. This codes for CASTPALANYGYTF.

The sample holds many counts of this clonotype. The chain is built from TRBV11-2 and TRBJ2-5; D is possibly TRBD2 (6 bases). The V end was cut by 5 bases, the J end by 2 bases, with 27 bases between. This CDR3 region has 19 residues. CDR1 SGHAT and CDR2 FQNNGV come from the germline V gene. CDR3 nucleotides: TGTGCCAGCAGCCTAAGCCCGACAGCCCCTAGCGTACCTCAAGAGACCCAGTACTTC. Translation: CASSLSPTAPSVPQETQYF.

Turning to this clonotype: This may come from a read error, since a much larger clone is one base off. The V and J genes are TRBV20-1 and TRBJ2-7, with D hard to call. Trimming left V 1 base short and J 0 bases short, with 13 bases between. Per the germline V gene, CDR1 is DFQATT and CDR2 is SNEGSKA (reference sequence). The CDR3 spans 15 residues. The CDR3 protein is CSARVGDFNSYEQYF. The CDR3 DNA follows: TGCAGTGCTAGAGTAGGTGATTTCAACTCCTACGAGCAGTACTTC.

This clonotype was observed a handful of times. At one boundary the junction diverges from the germline segment, which might be a read error. V and J are TRBV20-1 and TRBJ2-1, with D possibly being TRBD2 (5 bases). CDR3 length: 17 amino acids. Germline V gene data show CDR1 as DFQATT and CDR2 as SNEGSKA (reference sequence). The CDR3 DNA follows: TGCTGTGCTAGAGATACCCACGGGAAGCGCTCCTACAATGAGCAGTTCTTC. Its translation: CCARDTHGKRSYNEQFF.

This clonotype was found many times. The J gene is TRBJ2-6, the V gene TRBV5-1; D possibly corresponds to TRBD1 (6 bases). The CDR3 spans 15 residues. The germline V gene has CDR1 SGHRS and CDR2 YFSETQ. The germline V and J ends were trimmed by 5 bases and 4 bases, with 13 bases remaining between them. CDR3 region: CASSLGGYGANVLTF. Written as DNA, the CDR3 is TGCGCCAGCAGTTTAGGGGGTTACGGGGCCAACGTCCTGACTTTC.

In its sample, this clonotype was seen many times. V and J are TRBV6-5 and TRBJ2-1; D is unclear. CDR3 length: 14 residues. The germline V gene has CDR1 MNHEY and CDR2 SVGAGI. V lost 0 bases and J 4 bases, leaving 7 bases between the germline ends. Written as DNA, the CDR3 is TGTGCCAGCAGTTACTCCGTCGATTACAATGAGCAGTTCTTC. The encoded protein is CASSYSVDYNEQFF.

This clonotype has just a few counts. The chain couples TRBV18 to TRBJ2-7, with 13 nucleotides matching TRBD2. This CDR3 has 15 amino acids. V shed 4 bases, J shed 5 bases, and the junction held 5 bases outside the gene matches. Germline CDR1 is KGHSH and CDR2 is LQKENI. The CDR3 spells CASSLGTSGVNEQYF. The CDR3 coding sequence is TGTGCCAGCTCACTCGGGACTAGCGGGGTGAACGAGCAGTACTTC.

The sample holds many counts of this clonotype. The gene calls are TRBV7-9 and TRBJ2-2; D not resolved. The CDR3 loop spans 15 amino acids. Per germline, CDR1 SEHNR and CDR2 FQNEAQ (reference sequence). Trimming removed 3 bases from V and 5 bases from J, with 13 bases in between. In DNA form, the CDR3 reads TGTGCCAGCAGCTTGTTGGGCCGTGAAACCGGGGAGCTGTTTTTT. The encoded protein is CASSLLGRETGELFF.

In this sample, this clonotype turned up many times. The CDR3 region is CASSLAGGGSGNTIYF. The CDR3 DNA reads TGTGCCAGCAGCTTAGCTGGGGGCGGGTCTGGAAACACCATATATTTT. This chain links TRBV7-2 with TRBJ1-3; D possibly corresponds to TRBD1 (6 bases). The CDR3 loop spans 16 amino acids. Trimming took 0 bases from V and 1 from J, leaving 10 bases between them. Germline V gives CDR1 SGHTA, CDR2 FQGNSA.

This clonotype was seen ten or more times. The V call is TRBV15, the J call TRBJ2-7; 12 nucleotides line up with TRBD1. The CDR3 has 14 amino acids. Germline CDR1 and CDR2: LNHNV and YYDKDF (reference sequence). Unmatched junction bases numbered 3, after V lost 6 bases and J lost 3 bases. For the CDR3, the DNA is TGTGCCACCAGATGGGACAGGGGGCACTACGAGCAGTACTTC. Protein product: CATRWDRGHYEQYF.

At least ten counts were recorded for this clonotype. The chain carries TRBV12-3 or TRBV12-4 and TRBJ2-1; 7 bases match TRBD1. The ends lost 5 bases at V and 6 bases at J; junction bases unmatched: 16. There are 17 residues in the CDR3. CDR3 protein: CASSQHPPGPGGNEQFF. In DNA, the CDR3 is TGTGCCAGCAGTCAGCACCCCCCGGGACCAGGGGGCAATGAGCAGTTCTTC.

The table lists this clonotype with many counts. The chain uses TRBV13 and TRBJ2-5; 10 positions agree with TRBD1. CDR3 length: 15 residues. Trimming at V came to 5 bases and at J to 5 bases, leaving 8 bases not matched to a gene. The germline CDR1 and CDR2 sequences are PRHDT and FYEKMQ (reference sequence). The CDR3 nucleotides read TGTGCCAGCAGCCCCGGGACAGGGGACCTGGAGACCCAGTACTTC. This translates into CASSPGTGDLETQYF. Variable domain in full (rest from reference TRBV13 and TRBJ2-5): AAGVIQSPRHLIKEKRETATLKCYPIPRHDTVYWYQQGPGQDPQFLISFYEKMQSDKGSIPDRFSAQQFSDYHSELNMSSLELGDSALYFCASSPGTGDLETQYFGPGTRLLVL.

In its sample, this clonotype was seen a few times. J is TRBJ2-7 and V is TRBV18; 8 bases fit TRBD2. The germline V gene encodes CDR1 KGHSH and CDR2 LQKENI. This CDR3 is built from 15 residues. The V gene end was trimmed by 2 bases and the J gene end by 0 bases; junction bases not matched to a gene: 3. The chain's CDR3 is CASSPRAGDSYEQYF. CDR3 DNA sequence: TGTGCCAGCTCACCAAGAGCGGGAGACTCCTACGAGCAGTACTTC. The full variable domain, completed using reference TRBV18 and TRBJ2-7, is NAGVMQNPRHLVRRRGQEARLRCSPMKGHSHVYWYRQLPEEGLKFMVYLQKENIIDESGMPKERFSAEFPKEGPSILRIQQVVRGDSAAYFCASSPRAGDSYEQYFGPGTRLTVT.

This clonotype was seen at least ten times. CDR3: CASSQPGQTGNTIYF. In DNA form, the CDR3 reads TGTGCCAGCAGCCAACCGGGACAAACTGGAAACACCATATATTTT. The V call is TRBV7-8, the J call TRBJ1-3; TRBD1 might be the D (6 bases). This CDR3 has 15 amino acids. From germline, CDR1 is SGHVS and CDR2 FQNEAQ. Between the trimmed V and J ends, which lost 5 bases and 2 bases, there was a span of 13 bases.

This clonotype was picked up many times. The CDR3 protein is CASSARDRGSGANVLTF. The CDR3 region has the DNA TGTGCCAGCAGTGCACGGGACAGGGGATCTGGGGCCAACGTCCTGACTTTC. This sequence joins TRBV25-1 and TRBJ2-6, with 10 nucleotides matching TRBD1. This CDR3 spans 17 amino acids. With 4 bases clipped from V and 1 base from J, the junction kept 4 bases outside the gene matches. Germline assignment: CDR1 MGHDK and CDR2 SYGVNS.